This paragraph reports one T cell receptor beta chain. After removal of 8 bases from V and 7 bases from J, the junction contained 12 bases not matched to a gene. From germline, CDR1 is SGHTA and CDR2 FQGNSA. The length of the CDR3 is 15 residues. This entry belongs to a study of blood T cell repertoires in COVID-19. The repertoire was sequenced with immunoSEQ multiplex PCR; TCRdb's copy has only in-frame clones and lacks some. Altogether more than 200,000 clones are present, approximately 91% being singletons, with the ten largest covering approximately 0.7%. The genes are TRBV7-2 and TRBJ2-2; 8 nucleotides match TRBD2. This sequence was found in a man in his forties with acute or convalescent COVID-19. Sequencing was carried out using peripheral blood. CDR3 bases: TGTGCCAGCCAGTCGGGACTAGAAGTCGGCGGGGAGCTGTTTTTT. It is translated as CASQSGLEVGGELFF.